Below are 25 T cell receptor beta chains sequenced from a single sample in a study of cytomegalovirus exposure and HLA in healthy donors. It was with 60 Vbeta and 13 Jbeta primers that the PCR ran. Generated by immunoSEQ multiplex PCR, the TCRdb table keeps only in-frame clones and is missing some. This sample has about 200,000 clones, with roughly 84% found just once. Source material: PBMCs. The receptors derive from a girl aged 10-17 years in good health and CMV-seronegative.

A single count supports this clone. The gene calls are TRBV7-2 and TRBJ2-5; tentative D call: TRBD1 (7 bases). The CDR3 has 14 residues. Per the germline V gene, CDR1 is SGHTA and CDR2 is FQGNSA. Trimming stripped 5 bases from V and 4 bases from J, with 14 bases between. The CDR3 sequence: CASSQRQGGETQYF. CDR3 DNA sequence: TGTGCCAGCAGCCAAAGACAGGGAGGAGAGACCCAGTACTTC.

The CDR3 region has the DNA TGTGCCAGCAGCTCCGAGACAGGGTGGGGTACTGAAGCTTTCTTT. This codes for CASSSETGWGTEAFF. V and J are TRBV11-2 and TRBJ1-1, with TRBD1 matching 7 bases. Trimming at V came to 4 bases and at J to 5 bases, leaving 10 bases not matched to a gene. Germline V CDR1 and CDR2: SGHAT, FQNNGV. This CDR3 spans 15 amino acids.

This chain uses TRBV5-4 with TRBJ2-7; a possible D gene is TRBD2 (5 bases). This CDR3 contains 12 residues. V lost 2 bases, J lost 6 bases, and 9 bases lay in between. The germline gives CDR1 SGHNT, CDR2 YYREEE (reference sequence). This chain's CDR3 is CASSLVAGEQYF. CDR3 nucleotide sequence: TGTGCCAGCAGCTTAGTGGCGGGCGAGCAGTACTTC. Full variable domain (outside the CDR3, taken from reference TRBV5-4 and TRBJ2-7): ETGVTQSPTHLIKTRGQQVTLRCSSQSGHNTVSWYQQALGQGPQFIFQYYREEENGRGNFPPRFSGLQFPNYSSELNVNALELDDSALYLCASSLVAGEQYFGPGTRLTVT.

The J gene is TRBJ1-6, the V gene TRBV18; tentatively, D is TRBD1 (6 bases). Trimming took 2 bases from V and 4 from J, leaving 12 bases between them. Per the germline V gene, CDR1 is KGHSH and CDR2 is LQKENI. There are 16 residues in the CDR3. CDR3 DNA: TGTGCCAGCTCACCAGCACCCCAGGGGTATAATTCACCCCTCCACTTT. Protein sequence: CASSPAPQGYNSPLHF.

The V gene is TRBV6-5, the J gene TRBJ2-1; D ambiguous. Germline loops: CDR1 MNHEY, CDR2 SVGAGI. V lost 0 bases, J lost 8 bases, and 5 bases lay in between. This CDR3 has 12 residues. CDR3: CASSYSRDEQFF. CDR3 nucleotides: TGTGCCAGCAGTTACTCTCGGGATGAGCAGTTCTTC.

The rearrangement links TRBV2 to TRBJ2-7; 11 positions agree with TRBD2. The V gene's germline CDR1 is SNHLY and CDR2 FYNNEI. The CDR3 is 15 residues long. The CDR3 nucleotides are TGTGTTGTTCAGGGGCTAGCGGGAGGCCTGTACGAGCAGTACTTC. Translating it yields CVVQGLAGGLYEQYF.

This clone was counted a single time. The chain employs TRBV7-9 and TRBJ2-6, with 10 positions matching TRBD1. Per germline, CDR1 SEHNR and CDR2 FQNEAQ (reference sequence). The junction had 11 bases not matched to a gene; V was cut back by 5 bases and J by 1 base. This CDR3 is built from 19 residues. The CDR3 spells CASSVLRGQGTSGANVLTF. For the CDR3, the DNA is TGTGCCAGCAGCGTCTTGAGGGGACAGGGGACATCTGGGGCCAACGTCCTGACTTTC.

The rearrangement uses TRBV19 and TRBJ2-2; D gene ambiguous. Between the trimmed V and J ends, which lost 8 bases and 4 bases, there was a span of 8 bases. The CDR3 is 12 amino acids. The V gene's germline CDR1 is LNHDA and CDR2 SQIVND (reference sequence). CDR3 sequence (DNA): TGTGCCAGTCCTAGTTTCACCGGGGAGCTGTTTTTT. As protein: CASPSFTGELFF.

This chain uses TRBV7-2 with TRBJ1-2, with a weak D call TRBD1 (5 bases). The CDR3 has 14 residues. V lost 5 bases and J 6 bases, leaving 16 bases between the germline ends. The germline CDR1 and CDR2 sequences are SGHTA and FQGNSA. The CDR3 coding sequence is TGTGCCAGCAGCGGGCGGGGACGGGCTGATGGCTACACCTTC. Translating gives CASSGRGRADGYTF.

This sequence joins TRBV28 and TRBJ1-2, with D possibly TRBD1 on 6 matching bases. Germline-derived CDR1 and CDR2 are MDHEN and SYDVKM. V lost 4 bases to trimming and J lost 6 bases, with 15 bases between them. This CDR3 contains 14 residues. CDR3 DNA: TGTGCCAGCAGTTCCTTTACAGGGAGCAATGGCTACACCTTC. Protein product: CASSSFTGSNGYTF.

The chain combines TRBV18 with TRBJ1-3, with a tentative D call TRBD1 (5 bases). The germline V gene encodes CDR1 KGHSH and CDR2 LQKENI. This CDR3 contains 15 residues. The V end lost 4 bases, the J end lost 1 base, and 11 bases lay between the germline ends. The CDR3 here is CASSRREDSGNTIYF. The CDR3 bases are TGTGCCAGCTCACGCAGGGAGGATTCTGGAAACACCATATATTTT.

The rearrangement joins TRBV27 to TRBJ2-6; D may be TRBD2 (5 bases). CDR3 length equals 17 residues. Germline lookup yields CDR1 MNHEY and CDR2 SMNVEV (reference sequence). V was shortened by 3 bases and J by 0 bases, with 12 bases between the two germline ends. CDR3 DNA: TGTGCCAGCAGTTTTGAGGGCCCCCTCTCTGGGGCCAACGTCCTGACTTTC. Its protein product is CASSFEGPLSGANVLTF. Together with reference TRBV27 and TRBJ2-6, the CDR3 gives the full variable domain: EAQVTQNPRYLITVTGKKLTVTCSQNMNHEYMSWYRQDPGLGLRQIYYSMNVEVTDKGDVPEGYKVSRKEKRNFPLILESPSPNQTSLYFCASSFEGPLSGANVLTFGAGSRLTVL.

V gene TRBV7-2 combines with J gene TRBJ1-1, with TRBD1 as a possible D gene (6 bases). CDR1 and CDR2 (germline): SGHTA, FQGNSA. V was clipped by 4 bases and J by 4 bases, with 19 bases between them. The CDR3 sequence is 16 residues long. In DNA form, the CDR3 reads TGTGCCAGCAGCTCTGCACAGGGCTCCCGGATCACTGAAGCTTTCTTT. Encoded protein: CASSSAQGSRITEAFF.

CDR3 region: CASTPSGGYGYTF. The CDR3 nucleotides are TGTGCCAGCACCCCATCGGGGGGTTATGGCTACACCTTC. This chain uses TRBV28 with TRBJ1-2; D perhaps matches TRBD1 (5 bases). Germline CDR1 MDHEN, CDR2 SYDVKM. CDR3 size: 13 residues. V lost 7 bases and J lost 5, with 14 bases in between.

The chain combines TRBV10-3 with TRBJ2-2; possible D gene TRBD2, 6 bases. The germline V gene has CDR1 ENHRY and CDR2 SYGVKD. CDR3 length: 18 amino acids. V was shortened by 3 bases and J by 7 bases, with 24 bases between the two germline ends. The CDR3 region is CAISENFPGLGGIGELFF. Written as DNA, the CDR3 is TGTGCCATCAGTGAAAATTTTCCGGGACTTGGCGGGATCGGGGAGCTGTTTTTT.

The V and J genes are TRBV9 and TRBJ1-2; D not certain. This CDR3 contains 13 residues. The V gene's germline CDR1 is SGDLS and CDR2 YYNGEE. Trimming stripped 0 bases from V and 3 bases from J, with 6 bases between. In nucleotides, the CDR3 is TGTGCCAGCAGCGTAGAGCGGGACTATGGCTACACCTTC. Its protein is CASSVERDYGYTF.

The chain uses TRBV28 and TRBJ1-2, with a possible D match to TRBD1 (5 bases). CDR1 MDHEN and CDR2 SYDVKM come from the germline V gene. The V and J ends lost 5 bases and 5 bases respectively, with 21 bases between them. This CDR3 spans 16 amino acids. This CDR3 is CASSPPVGRGVYGYTF. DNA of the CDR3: TGTGCCAGCAGTCCTCCCGTGGGACGGGGGGTTTATGGCTACACCTTC.

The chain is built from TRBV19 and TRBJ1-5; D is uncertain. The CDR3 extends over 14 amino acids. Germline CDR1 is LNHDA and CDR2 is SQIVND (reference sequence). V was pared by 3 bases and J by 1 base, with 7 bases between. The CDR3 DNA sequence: TGTGCCAGTAGTATCGATAGCAGCAATCAGCCCCAGCATTTT. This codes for CASSIDSSNQPQHF.

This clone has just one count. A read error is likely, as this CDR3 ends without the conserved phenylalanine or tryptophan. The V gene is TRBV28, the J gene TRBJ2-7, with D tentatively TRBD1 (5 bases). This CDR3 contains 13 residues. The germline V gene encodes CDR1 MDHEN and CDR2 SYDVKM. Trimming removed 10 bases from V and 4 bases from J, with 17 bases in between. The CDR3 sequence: CATRGRVRYEQYL. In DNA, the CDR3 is TGTGCCACCAGAGGCAGGGTAAGATACGAGCAGTACCTC.

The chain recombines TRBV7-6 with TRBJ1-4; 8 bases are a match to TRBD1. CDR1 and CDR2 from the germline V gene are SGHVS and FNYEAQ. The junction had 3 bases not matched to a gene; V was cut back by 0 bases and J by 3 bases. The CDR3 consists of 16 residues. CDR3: CASSLAWTGPNEKLFF. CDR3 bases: TGTGCCAGCAGCTTAGCTTGGACAGGGCCTAATGAAAAACTGTTTTTT.

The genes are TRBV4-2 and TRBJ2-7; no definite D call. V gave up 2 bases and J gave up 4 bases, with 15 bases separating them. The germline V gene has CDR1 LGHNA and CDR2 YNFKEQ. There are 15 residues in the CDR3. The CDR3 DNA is TGTGCCAGCAGCCAATCCCCCACCATCACATACGAGCAGTACTTC. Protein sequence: CASSQSPTITYEQYF.

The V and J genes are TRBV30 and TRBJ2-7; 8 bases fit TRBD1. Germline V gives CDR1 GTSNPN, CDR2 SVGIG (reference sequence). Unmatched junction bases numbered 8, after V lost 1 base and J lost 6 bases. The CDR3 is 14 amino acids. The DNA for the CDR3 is TGTGCCTGGAGTGCCCCTGACAGGGGTGGCGAGCAGTACTTC. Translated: CAWSAPDRGGEQYF.

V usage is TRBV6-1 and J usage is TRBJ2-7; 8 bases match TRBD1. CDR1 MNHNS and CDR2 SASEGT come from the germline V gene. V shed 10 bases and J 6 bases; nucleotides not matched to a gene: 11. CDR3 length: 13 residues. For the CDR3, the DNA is TGTGCCACCGAAGGGGACAGGTACTTCGAGCAGTACTTC. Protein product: CATEGDRYFEQYF.

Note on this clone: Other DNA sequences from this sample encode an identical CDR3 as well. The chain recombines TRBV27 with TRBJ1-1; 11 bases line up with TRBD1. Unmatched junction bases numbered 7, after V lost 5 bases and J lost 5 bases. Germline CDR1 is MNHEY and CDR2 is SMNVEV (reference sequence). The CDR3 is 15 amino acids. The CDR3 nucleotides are TGTGCCAGCAGTCCCGGGACAGGGGGGGGGACTGAAGCTTTCTTT. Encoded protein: CASSPGTGGGTEAFF.

The CDR3 DNA reads as TGCAGCGTCCCCTGGGGGGTGGAGGAGGACCCCTACGAGCAGTACTTC. Translating it yields CSVPWGVEEDPYEQYF. The chain joins TRBV29-1 to TRBJ2-7, with D possibly being TRBD2 (6 bases). Germline CDR1 is SQVTM and CDR2 is ANQGSEA. V lost 6 bases and J 2 bases, leaving 23 bases between the germline ends. There are 16 residues in the CDR3.